Below are 32 T cell receptor beta chains sequenced from a single sample in a study of blood T cell repertoires in COVID-19. The data were produced by immunoSEQ multiplex PCR, yet TCRdb's version contains in-frame clones alone and is incomplete. The repertoire holds 300,000 or so clones, around 89% seen once, with roughly 3.9% in the top ten. Sequenced: peripheral blood. The receptors here all came from a woman aged 35 to 49 with acute or convalescent COVID-19.

This chain connects TRBV6-1 to TRBJ2-1; 10 bases align to TRBD2. J gave up 0 bases and V 1 base, and 3 bases lay outside the gene matches. The CDR3 has 17 residues. In germline, CDR1 is MNHNS, CDR2 SASEGT. CDR3 in DNA: TGTGCCAGCAGTGAAGGACTAGCGGGTTCCTCCTACAATGAGCAGTTCTTC. It codes for CASSEGLAGSSYNEQFF.

This chain links TRBV10-3 with TRBJ2-1, with TRBD2 matching over 8 bases. The V segment lost 4 bases and the J segment 8 bases; nucleotides outside the gene matches: 10. Germline V gene lookup returns CDR1 ENHRY and CDR2 SYGVKD. The CDR3 contains 15 residues. The CDR3 spells CAISAGGGRVDEQFF. Written as DNA, the CDR3 is TGTGCCATCAGTGCCGGGGGGGGCCGGGTGGATGAGCAGTTCTTC.

This chain links TRBV19 with TRBJ2-5, with 7 nucleotides matching TRBD1. Unmatched junction bases numbered 4, after V lost 4 bases and J lost 5 bases. The CDR3 length is 13 residues. CDR1 is LNHDA, CDR2 SQIVND, per germline (reference sequence). CDR3 amino acids: CASSRDSRETQYF. The CDR3 DNA reads as TGTGCCAGTAGTAGGGACAGCCGGGAGACCCAGTACTTC.

This chain connects TRBV19 to TRBJ2-5; maybe TRBD1 (5 bases). CDR1 and CDR2 (germline): LNHDA, SQIVND (reference sequence). The V gene lost 1 base and the J gene lost 5 bases, with 17 bases spanning the gap. This CDR3 contains 16 residues. CDR3 nucleotides: TGTGCCAGTAGTATAGGGACAACCCTCGTGAGCGAGACCCAGTACTTC. The encoded protein is CASSIGTTLVSETQYF.

V and J are TRBV7-2 and TRBJ2-7; 12 bases match TRBD2. V gave up 1 base and J gave up 5 bases; unmatched junction bases: 6. The CDR3 is 16 residues long. Germline loops: CDR1 SGHTA, CDR2 FQGNSA. CDR3 sequence reads: CASSLGSGLAGHEQYV. The DNA for the CDR3 is TGTGCCAGCAGCTTAGGATCGGGACTAGCGGGCCACGAGCAGTACGTC.

The V and J genes are TRBV6-6 and TRBJ2-5; TRBD2 matches 8 bases. The CDR3 runs to 15 residues. V shed 6 bases, J shed 2 bases, and the junction held 8 bases outside the gene matches. Germline-derived CDR1 and CDR2 are MNHNY and SVGAGI (reference sequence). The CDR3 is CASRSSSGNQETQYF. The CDR3 region has the DNA TGTGCCAGCAGATCAAGTAGCGGGAATCAAGAGACCCAGTACTTC.

The chain recombines TRBV27 with TRBJ1-2, with 8 bases that match TRBD1. This CDR3 is 20 amino acids long. From germline, CDR1 is MNHEY and CDR2 SMNVEV (reference sequence). V lost 3 bases, J lost 1 base, and 19 bases stayed unmatched. Here the CDR3 DNA reads TGTGCCAGCAGTTTTAAGCAGGTCGGGACAGGTATCCCAATTAACTATGGCTACACCTTC. It translates to CASSFKQVGTGIPINYGYTF.

V gene TRBV7-9 combines with J gene TRBJ1-6; 9 nucleotides agree with TRBD1. The V segment lost 0 bases and the J segment 10 bases; nucleotides outside the gene matches: 7. Germline CDR1 reads SEHNR; CDR2 reads FQNEAQ (reference sequence). The CDR3 runs to 16 residues. CDR3 sequence reads: CASSLAAGQGRSPLHF. CDR3 DNA: TGTGCCAGCAGCTTAGCGGCCGGACAGGGGCGATCACCCCTCCACTTT.

The chain employs TRBV24-1 and TRBJ2-7; tentatively, D is TRBD2 (6 bases). Germline V CDR1 and CDR2: KGHDR, SFDVKD. Trimming left V 7 bases short and J 3 bases short, with 21 bases between. This CDR3 region has 16 residues. CDR3 DNA: TGTGCCACCAGATCTTGGGGGGATAACGGCAGCTACGAGCAGTACGTC. Encoded protein: CATRSWGDNGSYEQYV.

The chain uses TRBV6-6 and TRBJ2-7; no definite D call. This CDR3 spans 13 amino acids. V was pared by 7 bases and J by 2 bases, with 12 bases between. The V gene's germline CDR1 is MNHNY and CDR2 SVGAGI (reference sequence). The CDR3 region has the DNA TGTGCCAGCACTCTTGACTCTCCCTACGAGCAGTACGTC. Amino acid sequence: CASTLDSPYEQYV.

This clone was detected once. The J gene is TRBJ1-2, the V gene TRBV2; a possible D gene is TRBD1 (5 bases). This CDR3 region has 14 residues. The germline V and J ends were trimmed by 4 bases and 0 bases, with 9 bases remaining between them. CDR1 and CDR2 from the germline V gene are SNHLY and FYNNEI. CDR3 residues: CASSAGLTNYGYTF. CDR3 in DNA: TGTGCCAGCAGTGCGGGACTGACTAACTATGGCTACACCTTC. Full variable domain (remainder filled in from reference TRBV2 and TRBJ1-2): EPEVTQTPSHQVTQMGQEVILRCVPISNHLYFYWYRQILGQKVEFLVSFYNNEISEKSEIFDDQFSVERPDGSNFTLKIRSTKLEDSAMYFCASSAGLTNYGYTFGSGTRLTVV.

This clone was recorded a few times. V and J are TRBV4-1 and TRBJ1-5; the D gene is possibly TRBD1 (6 bases). This CDR3 has 15 amino acids. Germline values: CDR1 MGHRA, CDR2 YSYEKL. V was cut by 1 base and J by 3 bases, with 10 bases left in between. The CDR3 region is CASSQGGQLNQPQHF. In DNA form, the CDR3 reads TGCGCCAGCAGCCAAGGAGGACAGCTCAATCAGCCCCAGCATTTT.

The genes are TRBV12-5 and TRBJ1-5; no reliable D call. CDR3 length equals 15 residues. The ends were cut back, 6 bases at V and 5 bases at J, with 17 bases in the middle. Germline lookup yields CDR1 LGHNT and CDR2 FRNRAP. Written as DNA, the CDR3 is TGTGCTAGTGGATTACAGCACCTTGTGGATCAGCCCCAGCATTTT. Protein sequence: CASGLQHLVDQPQHF.

V gene TRBV3-1 (or the pseudogene TRBV3-2) combines with J gene TRBJ1-4, with D possibly being TRBD1 (5 bases). Trimming stripped 1 base from V and 8 bases from J, with 14 bases between. CDR3 size: 15 residues. Germline V CDR1 and CDR2: LGHDT, YNNKEL (reference sequence). CDR3 protein: CASSQGGTEGEKLFF. The CDR3 DNA reads TGTGCCAGCAGCCAAGGCGGGACCGAGGGCGAAAAACTGTTTTTT.

J is TRBJ2-5 and V is TRBV10-3; TRBD1 matches 10 bases. After removal of 5 bases from V and 2 bases from J, the junction contained 14 bases not matched to a gene. The length of the CDR3 is 18 residues. The germline gives CDR1 ENHRY, CDR2 SYGVKD. Written as DNA, the CDR3 is TGTGCCATCAGTTCGAGGTCTCCGGGACAGGGGCAGCAAGAGACCCAGTACTTC. It codes for CAISSRSPGQGQQETQYF.

The chain uses TRBV7-2 and TRBJ1-3; 7 nucleotides line up with TRBD1. Trimming took 3 bases from V and 7 from J; bases not matched to a gene: 3. Germline loops: CDR1 SGHTA, CDR2 FQGNSA. The CDR3 sequence is 13 residues long. The CDR3 coding sequence is TGTGCCAGCAGCTTCCAGGGGGGTAACACCATATATTTT. Amino acid sequence: CASSFQGGNTIYF.

The chain couples TRBV11-3 to TRBJ2-2, with D hard to call. This CDR3 spans 16 amino acids. Trimming cost V 0 bases and J 1 base, with 9 bases left between them. Germline values: CDR1 SGHNT, CDR2 YENEEA. CDR3 amino acids: CASSLESHGNTGELFF. The CDR3 nucleotides read TGTGCCAGCAGCTTAGAAAGCCACGGGAACACCGGGGAGCTGTTTTTT.

The chain combines TRBV19 with TRBJ1-5; 9 nucleotides agree with TRBD1. This CDR3 comprises 17 residues. The V segment lost 6 bases and the J segment 5 bases; nucleotides outside the gene matches: 14. Germline V gene lookup returns CDR1 LNHDA and CDR2 SQIVND (reference sequence). CDR3 in DNA: TGTGCCAGTAGCCTTACAGGGGGCGAATATGGAGATCAGCCCCAGCATTTT. Translated, it gives CASSLTGGEYGDQPQHF. Drawing the rest from reference TRBV19 and TRBJ1-5, the complete variable domain is DGGITQSPKYLFRKEGQNVTLSCEQNLNHDAMYWYRQDPGQGLRLIYYSQIVNDFQKGDIAEGYSVSREKKESFPLTVTSAQKNPTAFYLCASSLTGGEYGDQPQHFGDGTRLSIL.

The chain combines TRBV19 with TRBJ1-1; D is uncertain. Germline lookup yields CDR1 LNHDA and CDR2 SQIVND (reference sequence). The CDR3 has 11 residues. Trimming shortened V by 5 bases and J by 5 bases, and 6 bases separated the two germline ends. CDR3 sequence reads: CASSAGTEAFF. The CDR3 DNA reads TGTGCCAGTAGTGCCGGGACTGAAGCTTTCTTT.

The J gene is TRBJ1-2, the V gene TRBV19, with D perhaps TRBD1 (5 bases). Germline values: CDR1 LNHDA, CDR2 SQIVND (reference sequence). V was pared by 5 bases and J by 7 bases, with 29 bases between. The length of the CDR3 is 18 residues. The CDR3 region has the DNA TGTGCCAGTAGTCCCAGGGAGGGGATCCTGATGAGTTTGGGTGGCTACACCTTC. As protein: CASSPREGILMSLGGYTF. Full variable domain (missing parts from reference TRBV19 and TRBJ1-2): DGGITQSPKYLFRKEGQNVTLSCEQNLNHDAMYWYRQDPGQGLRLIYYSQIVNDFQKGDIAEGYSVSREKKESFPLTVTSAQKNPTAFYLCASSPREGILMSLGGYTFGSGTRLTVV.

A single count supports this clone. The chain has TRBV24-1 and TRBJ2-2, with D perhaps TRBD2 (6 bases). The ends were cut back, 5 bases at V and 2 bases at J, with 11 bases in the middle. This CDR3 is built from 15 residues. Germline V gene data show CDR1 as KGHDR and CDR2 as SFDVKD. The CDR3 nucleotides are TGTGCCACCAGTGTGCGGAGGGGAAACACCGGGGAGCTGTTTTTT. It is translated as CATSVRRGNTGELFF.

V usage is TRBV7-9 and J usage is TRBJ1-4; tentative D call: TRBD1 (6 bases). Germline values: CDR1 SEHNR, CDR2 FQNEAQ (reference sequence). V was pared by 5 bases and J by 5 bases, with 15 bases between. CDR3 size: 15 residues. The CDR3 region is CASSPGQGLNEKLFF. The DNA of the CDR3 is TGTGCCAGCAGCCCGGGACAAGGCCTAAATGAAAAACTGTTTTTT.

The chain recombines TRBV19 with TRBJ1-1, with 8 bases matching TRBD1. CDR1 is LNHDA and CDR2 is SQIVND in the germline V gene (reference sequence). Germline trimming cut 6 bases from V and 5 bases from J; bases unmatched to any gene: 5. This CDR3 contains 13 residues. The CDR3, as DNA: TGTGCCAGTAGGGGACAGGTTCGGACTGAAGCTTTCTTT. Translated: CASRGQVRTEAFF.

V gene TRBV5-5 combines with J gene TRBJ2-6; no firm D call. From germline, CDR1 is SGHKS and CDR2 YYEKEE (reference sequence). This CDR3 has 17 amino acids. Trimming shortened V by 2 bases and J by 2 bases, and 14 bases separated the two germline ends. The CDR3 region has the DNA TGTGCCAGCAGCTTTTGGAGTATGTGGGCTGGGGCCAACGTCCTGACTTTC. It encodes CASSFWSMWAGANVLTF.

J is TRBJ1-2 and V is TRBV10-3; D ambiguous. Germline CDR1 and CDR2: ENHRY and SYGVKD. V lost 6 bases, J lost 7 bases, and 9 bases lay in between. The length of the CDR3 is 11 residues. CDR3 amino acids: CAISSGPGYTF. The CDR3 DNA is TGTGCCATCAGCAGTGGGCCTGGCTACACCTTC.

The J gene is TRBJ1-2, the V gene TRBV12-3 or TRBV12-4, with 9 bases lining up with TRBD1. V gave up 6 bases and J gave up 5 bases; unmatched junction bases: 4. The length of the CDR3 is 13 residues. This chain's CDR3 is CASSTGGAYGYTF. CDR3 coding DNA: TGTGCCAGCAGCACAGGGGGCGCGTATGGCTACACCTTC.

The chain is built from TRBV2 and TRBJ1-6; 12 bases fit TRBD1. In germline, CDR1 is SNHLY, CDR2 FYNNEI. The CDR3 loop spans 17 amino acids. V dropped 5 bases and J dropped 9; count of bases not matched to a gene: 11. CDR3 protein: CASSHPGQGAVPSPLHF. In DNA, the CDR3 is TGTGCCAGCAGTCATCCGGGACAGGGGGCTGTCCCTTCACCCCTCCACTTT.

The chain recombines TRBV9 with TRBJ1-2; D unclear. The CDR3 loop spans 13 amino acids. Germline CDR1 is SGDLS and CDR2 is YYNGEE. V shed 0 bases and J shed 8 bases, with 11 bases lying between them. The CDR3 spells CASSVGAGYGYTF. The DNA for the CDR3 is TGTGCCAGCAGCGTAGGAGCGGGGTACGGCTACACCTTC. The full variable domain, with the rest looked up from reference TRBV9 and TRBJ1-2, is DSGVTQTPKHLITATGQRVTLRCSPRSGDLSVYWYQQSLDQGLQFLIQYYNGEERAKGNILERFSAQQFPDLHSELNLSSLELGDSALYFCASSVGAGYGYTFGSGTRLTVV.

The chain links TRBV2 to TRBJ1-2; D is unclear. CDR3 length: 13 amino acids. Trimming cost V 3 bases and J 5 bases, with 10 bases left between them. CDR1 and CDR2 (germline): SNHLY, FYNNEI. CDR3 sequence (DNA): TGTGCCAGCAGTGACGATAGGAGGTATGGCTACACCTTC. Encoded protein: CASSDDRRYGYTF. Supplemented by reference TRBV2 and TRBJ1-2, the full variable domain reads EPEVTQTPSHQVTQMGQEVILRCVPISNHLYFYWYRQILGQKVEFLVSFYNNEISEKSEIFDDQFSVERPDGSNFTLKIRSTKLEDSAMYFCASSDDRRYGYTFGSGTRLTVV.

The V gene is TRBV5-5, the J gene TRBJ1-1, with 8 bases identical to TRBD1. J lost 1 base, V lost 2 bases, and 1 base had no gene match. The germline CDR1 and CDR2 sequences are SGHKS and YYEKEE (reference sequence). The CDR3 sequence is 14 residues long. CDR3: CASSFGQGNTEAFF. The CDR3 coding sequence is TGTGCCAGCAGCTTCGGACAGGGGAACACTGAAGCTTTCTTT.

CDR3 sequence reads: CATTPRQIMNTEAFF. The CDR3 DNA reads as TGTGCCACCACCCCCAGGCAGATTATGAACACTGAAGCTTTCTTT. The V gene is TRBV15, the J gene TRBJ1-1; no clear D gene. V lost 7 bases and J lost 0, with 15 bases in between. This CDR3 has 15 residues. From germline, CDR1 is LNHNV and CDR2 YYDKDF (reference sequence).

The chain uses TRBV7-6 and TRBJ1-3; 7 nucleotides align to TRBD1. V shed 1 base and J 2 bases; nucleotides not matched to a gene: 5. The germline gives CDR1 SGHVS, CDR2 FNYEAQ. The CDR3 consists of 16 residues. In DNA form, the CDR3 reads TGTGCCAGCAGCTTAGATAACAGGGGAACTGGAAACACCATATATTTT. Translated: CASSLDNRGTGNTIYF.